These 32 T cell receptor beta chains originate from one sample sequenced in a study of sequential checkpoint blockade in melanoma. Sequencing was performed with immunoSEQ multiplex PCR; in TCRdb, only in-frame clones are kept and a portion is missing. The sample has 17,000 or so clones; about 50% are singletons. Stated treatment: randomized to nivolumab then ipilimumab (arm A) or the reverse (arm B). The source was CD8+ T cells sorted from blood (inferred from file names), collected from a patient given nivolumab and ipilimumab in sequence. All receptors derive from a human donor with melanoma.

The V and J genes are TRBV28 and TRBJ2-1; D gene uncertain. There are 13 residues in the CDR3. The germline gives CDR1 MDHEN, CDR2 SYDVKM. V was cut by 7 bases and J by 9 bases, with 16 bases left in between. This chain's CDR3 is CASTLRGVGEQFF. The CDR3 bases are TGTGCCAGCACCTTGAGAGGTGTGGGTGAGCAGTTCTTC.

The CDR3 DNA reads as TGTGCCAGTAGTATGGCCAGTTCCAACTATGGCTACACCTTC. It yields the protein CASSMASSNYGYTF. This chain links TRBV19 with TRBJ1-2; D is unclear. Trimming removed 3 bases from V and 2 bases from J, with 10 bases in between. This CDR3 comprises 14 residues. Germline CDR1 is LNHDA and CDR2 is SQIVND (reference sequence). The whole variable domain, remainder taken from reference TRBV19 and TRBJ1-2, is DGGITQSPKYLFRKEGQNVTLSCEQNLNHDAMYWYRQDPGQGLRLIYYSQIVNDFQKGDIAEGYSVSREKKESFPLTVTSAQKNPTAFYLCASSMASSNYGYTFGSGTRLTVV.

The sample holds a few counts of this clone. The chain uses TRBV4-1 and TRBJ1-4; maybe TRBD1 (6 bases). The length of the CDR3 is 15 residues. CDR1 is MGHRA, CDR2 YSYEKL, per germline. The V end was cut by 0 bases, the J end by 7 bases, with 12 bases between. CDR3 in amino acids: CASSQEGGGGEKLFF. CDR3 nucleotide sequence: TGCGCCAGCAGCCAAGAAGGGGGAGGGGGTGAAAAACTGTTTTTT.

V and J are TRBV6-6 and TRBJ2-5, with 9 bases identical to TRBD2. After removal of 7 bases from V and 2 bases from J, the junction contained 8 bases not matched to a gene. The germline V gene has CDR1 MNHNY and CDR2 SVGAGI (reference sequence). The CDR3 sequence is 15 residues long. The CDR3 coding sequence is TGTGCCAGCAACCCAGCGGGAGGTTTACAAGAGACCCAGTACTTC. Amino acids: CASNPAGGLQETQYF.

The chain has TRBV30 and TRBJ1-6, with D uncertain. The V gene lost 8 bases and the J gene lost 5 bases, with 13 bases spanning the gap. CDR3 size: 13 residues. The germline CDR1 and CDR2 sequences are GTSNPN and SVGIG (reference sequence). The CDR3 nucleotides are TGTGCCGTCCGACGGGAAGATAATTCACCCCTCCACTTT. Its translation is CAVRREDNSPLHF.

This clone was observed a handful of times. The chain uses TRBV6-4 and TRBJ1-1; no firm D call. This CDR3 is built from 13 residues. Germline CDR1 reads MRHNA; CDR2 reads SNTAGT. The V gene lost 3 bases and the J gene lost 5 bases, with 10 bases spanning the gap. CDR3 nucleotide sequence: TGTGCCAGCAGTGATGGGGAGCGAACTGAAGCTTTCTTT. Encoded protein: CASSDGERTEAFF.

This chain links TRBV5-1 with TRBJ2-2; D remains unclear. Trimming took off 0 bases at V and 7 bases at J, with 7 bases between the two ends. The CDR3 has 13 amino acids. Germline CDR1 SGHRS, CDR2 YFSETQ. In DNA form, the CDR3 reads TGCGCCAGCAGCTTGGACAGTGGCGGGGAGCTGTTTTTT. Residues: CASSLDSGGELFF.

The gene calls are TRBV4-1 and TRBJ2-7; possibly TRBD2 for D (6 bases). The CDR3 totals 13 residues. Trimming left V 1 base short and J 6 bases short, with 10 bases between. CDR1 is MGHRA, CDR2 YSYEKL, per germline. The DNA for the CDR3 is TGCGCCAGCAGCCAAGCGGGAGTACCCGAGCAGTACTTC. This gives the protein CASSQAGVPEQYF.

This clone was picked up a small number of times. The chain joins TRBV28 to TRBJ2-7; D call uncertain. CDR1 and CDR2 from the germline V gene are MDHEN and SYDVKM. V dropped 3 bases and J dropped 6 bases, with 9 bases sitting between them. The length of the CDR3 is 12 residues. CDR3 loop: CASSFPTPEQYF. As DNA, the CDR3 is TGTGCCAGCAGTTTCCCCACTCCCGAGCAGTACTTC. Full variable domain (rest looked up from reference TRBV28 and TRBJ2-7): DVKVTQSSRYLVKRTGEKVFLECVQDMDHENMFWYRQDPGLGLRLIYFSYDVKMKEKGDIPEGYSVSREKKERFSLILESASTNQTSMYLCASSFPTPEQYFGPGTRLTVT.

The CDR3 DNA reads TGTGCCAGCAGTTTAGGGGGGGATACGCAGTATTTT. It yields the protein CASSLGGDTQYF. The V gene is TRBV27, the J gene TRBJ2-3; tentative D call: TRBD2 (6 bases). Trimming pared 2 bases from V and 6 bases from J, leaving 6 bases between. The germline gives CDR1 MNHEY, CDR2 SMNVEV (reference sequence). This CDR3 contains 12 residues.

The chain combines TRBV25-1 with TRBJ1-3; D may be TRBD1 (6 bases). Germline CDR1 is MGHDK and CDR2 is SYGVNS. V was shortened by 3 bases and J by 0 bases, with 15 bases between the two germline ends. This CDR3 comprises 17 residues. CDR3 bases: TGTGCCAGCAGTGATTGGGCGACAGGCCCCTCTGGAAACACCATATATTTT. Its protein is CASSDWATGPSGNTIYF.

The gene calls are TRBV7-6 and TRBJ2-2; the D gene is possibly TRBD2 (6 bases). Trimming stripped 5 bases from V and 7 bases from J, with 14 bases between. The CDR3 consists of 14 residues. In germline, CDR1 is SGHVS, CDR2 FNYEAQ. CDR3 sequence (DNA): TGTGCCAGCAGCCGACTAGTAATGGACGGGGAGCTGTTTTTT. This codes for CASSRLVMDGELFF.

The V gene is TRBV28, the J gene TRBJ2-1, with D unclear. V was pared by 3 bases and J by 6 bases, with 9 bases between. Per germline, CDR1 MDHEN and CDR2 SYDVKM. The length of the CDR3 is 13 residues. As DNA, the CDR3 is TGTGCCAGCAGTTTTAACCTCGGCAATGAGCAGTTCTTC. Translated, it gives CASSFNLGNEQFF.

V is TRBV7-9 and J is TRBJ2-1, with D possibly being TRBD1 (8 bases). The CDR3 loop spans 15 amino acids. Germline assignment: CDR1 SEHNR and CDR2 FQNEAQ (reference sequence). Trimming cost V 4 bases and J 3 bases, with 13 bases left between them. The CDR3 DNA sequence: TGTGCCAGCAGCTCCACAGGGGGGGACTACAATGAGCAGTTCTTC. It is translated as CASSSTGGDYNEQFF.

The chain combines TRBV9 with TRBJ2-1; perhaps TRBD2 as D (6 bases). Trimming took 4 bases from V and 2 from J, leaving 16 bases between them. The V gene's germline CDR1 is SGDLS and CDR2 YYNGEE. The CDR3 sequence is 16 residues long. CDR3 region: CASSRGWDSAYNEQFF. The CDR3 DNA reads TGTGCCAGCAGCCGCGGCTGGGACTCCGCCTACAATGAGCAGTTCTTC.

This clone was detected only a few times. The rearrangement links TRBV7-9 to TRBJ1-1, with D uncertain. Between the trimmed V and J ends, which lost 11 bases and 8 bases, there was a span of 12 bases. Per the germline V gene, CDR1 is SEHNR and CDR2 is FQNEAQ (reference sequence). CDR3 length equals 10 residues. CDR3 region: CAGGWEEAFF. The CDR3 bases are TGTGCCGGCGGGTGGGAAGAAGCTTTCTTT.

This clone was seen more than once but under ten times. This chain links TRBV10-3 with TRBJ2-5, with 10 nucleotides matching TRBD1. The J call is doubtful: the DNA matches TRBJ2-7 better. The CDR3 extends over 13 amino acids. Germline CDR1 and CDR2: ENHRY and SYGVKD. The CDR3 DNA is TGTGCCGCCGGGGACAGGGGCTACTACGAGCAGTACTTC. As protein: CAAGDRGYYEQYF.

V is TRBV28 and J is TRBJ1-2, with D tentatively TRBD1 (5 bases). Germline V gene sequence: CDR1 MDHEN, CDR2 SYDVKM. This CDR3 has 12 residues. V lost 8 bases to trimming and J lost 8 bases, with 15 bases between them. The CDR3 region is CASDGAEPGYTF. For the CDR3, the DNA is TGTGCCAGCGATGGGGCAGAACCGGGCTACACCTTC.

This chain joins TRBV9 and TRBJ2-3; 10 positions agree with TRBD2. Trimming at V came to 3 bases and at J to 5 bases, leaving 6 bases not matched to a gene. The CDR3 is 15 amino acids. Germline CDR1 reads SGDLS; CDR2 reads YYNGEE. The CDR3 coding sequence is TGTGCCAGCAGCGCTAGCGGGGGCCAAGGAGATACGCAGTATTTT. Translating it yields CASSASGGQGDTQYF.

This chain connects TRBV4-2 to TRBJ2-5, with D maybe TRBD2 (6 bases). The last part of the DNA fits TRBJ2-7 better; the J call may be wrong. Looked up from germline, CDR1 is LGHNA and CDR2 is YNFKEQ. The CDR3 extends over 17 amino acids. CDR3 amino acids: CASSQDPGLSYAREQYF. DNA of the CDR3: TGTGCCAGCAGCCAAGACCCGGGACTGAGCTACGCTCGCGAGCAGTACTTC.

By share of the sample, this clone is medium-sized (0.01 to 0.1%). The rearrangement uses TRBV7-9 and TRBJ2-7, with 9 bases identical to TRBD1. Trimming removed 4 bases from V and 5 bases from J; junction bases left unmatched: 0. The CDR3 is 12 amino acids. Germline V lookup: CDR1 SEHNR, CDR2 FQNEAQ (reference sequence). This CDR3 reads CASSWTGDEQYF. The DNA for the CDR3 is TGTGCCAGCAGCTGGACAGGGGACGAGCAGTACTTC.

The chain has TRBV6-5 and TRBJ1-1, with TRBD1 identical over 7 bases. From germline, CDR1 is MNHEY and CDR2 SVGAGI. This CDR3 has 14 residues. The junction had 4 bases not matched to a gene; V was cut back by 6 bases and J by 0 bases. The CDR3 loop is CASRTGTMNTEAFF. Here the CDR3 DNA reads TGTGCCAGCAGGACAGGGACCATGAACACTGAAGCTTTCTTT.

The chain uses TRBV11-2 and TRBJ1-2; 11 nucleotides match TRBD1. This CDR3 spans 13 amino acids. V was clipped by 5 bases and J by 6 bases; unmatched bases: 2. CDR1 and CDR2 from the germline V gene are SGHAT and FQNNGV. The CDR3 region has the DNA TGTGCCAGCAGCCCGGGACAGGGGGATGGCTACACCTTC. It yields the protein CASSPGQGDGYTF.

This clone was seen only a few times. The chain combines TRBV28 with TRBJ2-7; D is unclear. The V end lost 3 bases, the J end lost 1 base, and 16 bases lay between the germline ends. The germline CDR1 and CDR2 sequences are MDHEN and SYDVKM. This CDR3 contains 16 residues. CDR3 DNA: TGTGCCAGCAGTTTCCGCGACGGTCTAGTGTCCTACGAGCAGTACTTC. This encodes CASSFRDGLVSYEQYF.

This chain joins TRBV28 and TRBJ2-7; 7 bases match TRBD1. The CDR3 consists of 17 residues. Germline V gene data show CDR1 as MDHEN and CDR2 as SYDVKM. Germline trimming cut 2 bases from V and 8 bases from J; bases unmatched to any gene: 18. CDR3 bases: TGTGCCAGCAGTTTAATCGCACCCGTAGGGGGCGCGTACAAGCAGTACTTC. This gives the protein CASSLIAPVGGAYKQYF.

J is TRBJ2-5 and V is TRBV19; D perhaps matches TRBD2 (5 bases). Germline CDR1 is LNHDA and CDR2 is SQIVND (reference sequence). This CDR3 contains 12 residues. Trimming removed 9 bases from V and 5 bases from J, with 13 bases in between. The CDR3 reads CASSLAWETQYF. Written as DNA, the CDR3 is TGTGCCAGCAGCTTAGCGTGGGAGACCCAGTACTTC.

The rearrangement joins TRBV25-1 to TRBJ2-3; the match to TRBD2 covers 9 bases. CDR3 size: 16 residues. The trim removed 1 base at V and 4 bases at J, leaving 6 bases unmatched. From germline, CDR1 is MGHDK and CDR2 SYGVNS. The CDR3 protein is CASSELFSGRADTQYF. As DNA, the CDR3 is TGTGCCAGCAGTGAATTATTTAGCGGGAGAGCAGATACGCAGTATTTT.

This clone is a singleton in its sample. The rearrangement links TRBV6-5 to TRBJ2-1; perhaps TRBD2 as D (5 bases). The V gene's germline CDR1 is MNHEY and CDR2 SVGAGI. Trimming removed 0 bases at V and 10 bases at J, with 10 bases between. The CDR3 runs to 13 residues. Here the CDR3 reads CASSYSEGTEQFF. CDR3 nucleotides: TGTGCCAGCAGTTACTCAGAGGGAACGGAGCAGTTCTTC.

This chain connects TRBV28 to TRBJ2-3, with TRBD2 matching over 9 bases. Germline-derived CDR1 and CDR2 are MDHEN and SYDVKM. Unmatched junction bases numbered 6, after V lost 3 bases and J lost 5 bases. This CDR3 is 15 amino acids long. The CDR3 bases are TGTGCCAGCAGTTTTGGCGGGGGGGGATTAGATACGCAGTATTTT. Translating it yields CASSFGGGGLDTQYF.

This clone was counted a few times. The chain is built from TRBV27 and TRBJ2-3; TRBD2 matches at 11 bases. The CDR3 contains 17 residues. Germline values: CDR1 MNHEY, CDR2 SMNVEV (reference sequence). The ends lost 0 bases at V and 5 bases at J; junction bases unmatched: 7. CDR3 nucleotides: TGTGCCAGCAGTTTATCGATACTAGCGGGGGAGGAAGATACGCAGTATTTT. It specifies CASSLSILAGEEDTQYF.

The CDR3 loop is CASTLGPGGYEQYF. The DNA for the CDR3 is TGTGCCAGCACCCTTGGGCCGGGAGGCTACGAGCAGTACTTC. This chain joins TRBV28 and TRBJ2-7; 7 bases match TRBD2. J gave up 3 bases and V 7 bases, and 9 bases lay outside the gene matches. There are 14 residues in the CDR3. Germline V gene lookup returns CDR1 MDHEN and CDR2 SYDVKM.

The chain's CDR3 is CASSDRVEEKLFF. Written as DNA, the CDR3 is TGTGCCAGCAGTGACAGGGTCGAGGAAAAACTGTTTTTT. The rearrangement joins TRBV6-1 to TRBJ1-4; possibly TRBD1 for D (5 bases). The CDR3 length is 13 residues. Looked up from germline, CDR1 is MNHNS and CDR2 is SASEGT. Trimming removed 3 bases at V and 8 bases at J, with 10 bases between.